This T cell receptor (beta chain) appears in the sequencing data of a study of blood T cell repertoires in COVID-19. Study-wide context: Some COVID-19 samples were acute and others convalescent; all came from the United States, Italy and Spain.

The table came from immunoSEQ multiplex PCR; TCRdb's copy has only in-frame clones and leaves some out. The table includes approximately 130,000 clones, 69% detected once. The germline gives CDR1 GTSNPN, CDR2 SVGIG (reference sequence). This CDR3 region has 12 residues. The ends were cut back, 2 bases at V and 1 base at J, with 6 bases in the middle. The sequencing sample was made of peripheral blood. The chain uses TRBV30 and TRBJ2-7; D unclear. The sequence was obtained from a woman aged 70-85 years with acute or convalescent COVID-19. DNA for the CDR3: TGTGCCTGGAGTCCAGTTTCCTACGAGCAGTACTTC. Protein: CAWSPVSYEQYF.